The present T cell receptor (beta chain) was sequenced within a study of blood T cell repertoires in COVID-19. Only in-frame clones appear in the TCRdb table, and some are missing; sequencing was by immunoSEQ multiplex PCR. The table lists 75,000 to 85,000 clones, 70% to 90% of them singletons. The CDR3 spans 15 residues. The germline V gene has CDR1 SGHRS and CDR2 YFSETQ. Trimming left V 4 bases short and J 6 bases short, with 18 bases between. The sequence was collected from a man in his 60s with COVID-19, enrolled during active disease. The chain combines TRBV5-1 with TRBJ2-3; tentative D call: TRBD2 (5 bases). The source material was peripheral blood. The CDR3 DNA reads as TGCGCCAGCAGCACCGGAGGTCTGATATGGGATACGCAGTATTTT. Translation gives CASSTGGLIWDTQYF.